These 2 T cell receptor beta chains were all obtained from the same sample, sequenced in a study of blood T cell dynamics during melanoma immunotherapy. TCRdb keeps only in-frame clones here, not all; method: immunoSEQ multiplex PCR. The data contain 10,000 to 12,000 clones, approximately 87% of them singletons. Time point defined: week 3, after first cycle of checkpoint inhibitor. Sequenced material: blood, taken from a patient treated with checkpoint blockade. The source is a human donor with melanoma.

The chain couples TRBV10-3 to TRBJ2-1; no clear D. Germline loops: CDR1 ENHRY, CDR2 SYGVKD. There are 13 residues in the CDR3. The V and J ends lost 8 bases and 4 bases respectively, with 12 bases between them. The CDR3 loop reads CAIASDTYNEQFF. Written as DNA, the CDR3 is TGTGCCATCGCCAGCGACACTTACAATGAGCAGTTCTTC.

This chain connects TRBV9 to TRBJ2-2, with D possibly being TRBD1 or TRBD2 (5 bases each). The CDR3 has 16 amino acids. V was pared by 4 bases and J by 2 bases, with 15 bases between. Germline CDR1 SGDLS, CDR2 YYNGEE. CDR3 in amino acids: CASSPNSGANTGELFF. In nucleotides, the CDR3 is TGTGCCAGCAGCCCCAACTCCGGGGCCAACACCGGGGAGCTGTTTTTT.